The 8 T cell receptor beta chains below come from one sample, sequenced in a study of T cell repertoires in cytomegalovirus infection. Each CDR3 protein gets one entry after TCRdb re-called the reads with MiXCR. The sample has approximately 320,000 distinct CDR3 sequences, roughly 9.5% seen once. Sequencing was performed on PBMCs. All receptors come from a human donor in good health (CMV status not recorded). Some clones in this sample may be carry-over from other donors' samples.

The chain couples TRBV4-3 to TRBJ2-5, with TRBD2 identical over 8 bases. This CDR3 spans 16 amino acids. Germline lookup yields CDR1 LGHNA and CDR2 YSLEER. Germline trimming cut 2 bases from V and 3 bases from J; bases unmatched to any gene: 8. CDR3 nucleotide sequence: TGCGCCAGCAGCCAAACAACCGGGACTAGAAAAGAGACCCAGTACTTC. This translates into CASSQTTGTRKETQYF.

There are a few counts of this clonotype. The chain couples TRBV27 to TRBJ2-7; D remains unclear. The germline CDR1 and CDR2 sequences are MNHEY and SMNVEV (reference sequence). The CDR3 spans 11 residues. V gave up 6 bases and J gave up 3 bases, with 6 bases separating them. In DNA form, the CDR3 reads TGTGCCAGCAGCCAAAACTACGAGCAGTACTTC. It specifies CASSQNYEQYF.

The J gene is TRBJ2-6, the V gene TRBV4-1; D uncertain. CDR1 is MGHRA and CDR2 is YSYEKL in the germline V gene. This CDR3 spans 16 amino acids. Trimming pared 4 bases from V and 3 bases from J, leaving 13 bases between. CDR3: CASSLTLGSGANVLTF. As DNA, the CDR3 is TGCGCCAGCAGCCTTACGTTGGGTAGTGGGGCCAACGTCCTGACTTTC.

Comment on this clonotype: One end of the junction varies from germline; a read error may be responsible. The J gene is TRBJ2-3, the V gene TRBV29-1, with D possibly matching TRBD2 (5 bases). The germline V gene has CDR1 SQVTM and CDR2 ANQGSEA. This CDR3 comprises 12 residues. The CDR3, as DNA: TGCAGCGCCGACGCGGGCACAGTTACGCAGTATTTT. Its protein product is CSADAGTVTQYF.

There are a few counts of this clonotype. The chain has TRBV10-3 and TRBJ1-6; no reliable D call. The CDR3 has 18 residues. Per the germline V gene, CDR1 is ENHRY and CDR2 is SYGVKD. V was shortened by 3 bases and J by 0 bases, with 15 bases between the two germline ends. The CDR3 loop reads CAISDPGELSSYNSPLHF. CDR3 in DNA: TGTGCCATCAGTGACCCCGGCGAGTTGAGCTCCTATAATTCACCCCTCCACTTT.

In this sample, this clonotype turned up many times. The genes are TRBV6-6 and TRBJ1-5, with 12 bases identical to TRBD1. Trimming at V came to 6 bases and at J to 0 bases, leaving 9 bases not matched to a gene. The CDR3 consists of 18 residues. Germline values: CDR1 MNHNY, CDR2 SVGAGI (reference sequence). The CDR3 region is CASRTGTGGNLSNQPQHF. CDR3 bases: TGTGCCAGCAGGACCGGGACAGGGGGCAACCTTAGCAATCAGCCCCAGCATTTT.

This clonotype has a handful of counts. Here the CDR3 reads CSARLMGYGSQETQYF. The DNA of the CDR3 is TGCAGTGCTAGGTTGATGGGGTATGGGTCCCAAGAGACCCAGTACTTC. This chain uses TRBV20-1 with TRBJ2-5; D unclear. Trimming removed 3 bases from V and 1 base from J, with 18 bases in between. The germline V gene encodes CDR1 DFQATT and CDR2 SNEGSKA (reference sequence). The CDR3 is 16 residues long.

This clonotype showed up many times. CDR3 region: CASSYRSLNPPQPQHF. The CDR3 coding sequence is TGTGCCAGCAGCTACAGGTCCCTCAATCCCCCTCAGCCCCAGCATTTT. The chain carries TRBV7-2 and TRBJ1-5, with D maybe TRBD1 (5 bases). CDR1 is SGHTA and CDR2 is FQGNSA in the germline V gene. The CDR3 contains 16 residues. The germline V and J ends were trimmed by 4 bases and 6 bases, with 19 bases remaining between them.